The 7 T cell receptor beta chains given below trace back to one sample, sequenced in a study of cytomegalovirus exposure and HLA in healthy donors. The study ran its PCR with 60 Vbeta and 13 Jbeta primers. Generated by immunoSEQ multiplex PCR, the TCRdb table keeps only in-frame clones and is missing some. The sample carries 150,000 to 200,000 clones, 86% recorded once. Source material: PBMCs. The receptors shown here come from a woman between 18 and 29 years old in good health and CMV-seronegative.

The genes are TRBV15 and TRBJ2-1; 10 bases are shared with TRBD2. The J segment lost 8 bases and the V segment lost 7 bases, leaving 8 bases of the junction unmatched. Germline V gene data show CDR1 as LNHNV and CDR2 as YYDKDF (reference sequence). CDR3 size: 14 residues. The CDR3 spells CATTLAGEVYEQFF. DNA for the CDR3: TGTGCCACCACGCTAGCGGGAGAGGTCTATGAGCAGTTCTTC.

The chain carries TRBV7-2 and TRBJ2-7; a weak D match, TRBD1 (5 bases). V was trimmed by 3 bases and J by 0 bases, leaving 9 bases between them. CDR1 is SGHTA and CDR2 is FQGNSA in the germline V gene. The CDR3 totals 14 residues. CDR3 region: CASSFSQGSYEQYF. The CDR3 DNA reads TGTGCCAGCAGCTTCAGCCAGGGCTCCTACGAGCAGTACTTC.

The count of this clone is one. J is TRBJ2-7 and V is TRBV19; 10 bases fit TRBD1. J lost 7 bases, V lost 4 bases, and 16 bases had no gene match. Germline V gene data show CDR1 as LNHDA and CDR2 as SQIVND (reference sequence). The CDR3 totals 17 residues. CDR3 coding DNA: TGTGCCAGTAGTAACTACGCGCGACAGGGGGCGCCGGGGGAGCAGTACTTC. Protein sequence: CASSNYARQGAPGEQYF.

The chain links TRBV27 to TRBJ1-5, with 9 bases aligning to TRBD1. J was trimmed by 6 bases and V by 5 bases; bases with no gene match: 11. This CDR3 contains 16 residues. CDR1 is MNHEY, CDR2 SMNVEV, per germline (reference sequence). The CDR3: CASSPINGQGRQPQHF. For the CDR3, the DNA is TGTGCCAGCAGTCCTATCAATGGACAGGGGCGTCAGCCCCAGCATTTT.

The V and J genes are TRBV21-1 and TRBJ2-3; TRBD1, the table's D call, was not compared with the DNA. TRBV21-1 is marked as a pseudogene. CDR3 length equals 16 residues. CDR3 bases: TGTGCCAGCAGCTTGCGGGACAGGATCCTCACAGATACGCAGTATTTT. Residues: CASSLRDRILTDTQYF.

The chain recombines TRBV28 with TRBJ2-2, with a weak D call TRBD1 (6 bases). Per the germline V gene, CDR1 is MDHEN and CDR2 is SYDVKM. V lost 4 bases and J 2 bases, leaving 11 bases between the germline ends. This CDR3 spans 15 amino acids. The CDR3 here is CASSSTGANTGELFF. As DNA, the CDR3 is TGTGCCAGCAGTTCGACAGGCGCCAACACCGGGGAGCTGTTTTTT.

This clone was seen a handful of times. This chain connects TRBV15 to TRBJ2-1; 10 bases are shared with TRBD2. The CDR3 has 18 amino acids. Germline loops: CDR1 LNHNV, CDR2 YYDKDF (reference sequence). The V and J ends lost 3 bases and 0 bases, in that order; junction bases with no gene match: 8. The DNA for the CDR3 is TGTGCCACCAGCAGCGTACTACTAGCGGGGCGCTCCTACAATGAGCAGTTCTTC. Translating it yields CATSSVLLAGRSYNEQFF. The whole variable domain, filled in from reference TRBV15 and TRBJ2-1, reads DAMVIQNPRYQVTQFGKPVTLSCSQTLNHNVMYWYQQKSSQAPKLLFHYYDKDFNNEADTPDNFQSRRPNTSFCFLDIRSPGLGDTAMYLCATSSVLLAGRSYNEQFFGPGTRLTVL.